Sequencing of this T cell receptor (beta chain) was carried out in a study of blood T cell repertoires in COVID-19. Overall study: Some COVID-19 samples were acute and others convalescent; all came from the United States, Italy and Spain.

This table comes from immunoSEQ multiplex PCR, and its TCRdb copy is limited to in-frame clones, with some not included. The sample includes tens of thousands of clones, approximately 80% of them seen just once. Trimming took off 4 bases at V and 0 bases at J, with 15 bases between the two ends. The CDR3 sequence is 16 residues long. Germline V CDR1 and CDR2: LGHDT, YNNKEL (reference sequence). The source material was peripheral blood. V usage is TRBV3-1 (or the pseudogene TRBV3-2) and J usage is TRBJ1-2; D may be TRBD1 (5 bases). The receptor's source is a human donor in a cohort sampled during active COVID-19. Written as DNA, the CDR3 is TGTGCCAGCAGCCGGAGGGGAGTGGAGGCTAACTATGGCTACACCTTC. It codes for CASSRRGVEANYGYTF.